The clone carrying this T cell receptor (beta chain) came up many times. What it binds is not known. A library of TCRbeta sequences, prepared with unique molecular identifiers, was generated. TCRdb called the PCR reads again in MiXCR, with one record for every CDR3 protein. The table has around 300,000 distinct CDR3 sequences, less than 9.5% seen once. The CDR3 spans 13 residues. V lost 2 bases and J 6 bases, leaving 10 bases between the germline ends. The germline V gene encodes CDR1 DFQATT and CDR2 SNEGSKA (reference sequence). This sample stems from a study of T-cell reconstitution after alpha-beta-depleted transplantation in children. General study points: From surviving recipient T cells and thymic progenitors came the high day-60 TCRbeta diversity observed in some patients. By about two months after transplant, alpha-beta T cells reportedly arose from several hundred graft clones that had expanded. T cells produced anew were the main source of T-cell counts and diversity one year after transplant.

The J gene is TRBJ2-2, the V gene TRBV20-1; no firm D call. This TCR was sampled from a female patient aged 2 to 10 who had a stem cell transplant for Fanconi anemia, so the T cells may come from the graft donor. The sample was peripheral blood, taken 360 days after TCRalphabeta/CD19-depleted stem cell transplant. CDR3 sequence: CSARNQLAGELFF. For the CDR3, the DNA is TGCAGTGCTAGAAACCAGTTGGCCGGGGAGCTGTTTTTT.